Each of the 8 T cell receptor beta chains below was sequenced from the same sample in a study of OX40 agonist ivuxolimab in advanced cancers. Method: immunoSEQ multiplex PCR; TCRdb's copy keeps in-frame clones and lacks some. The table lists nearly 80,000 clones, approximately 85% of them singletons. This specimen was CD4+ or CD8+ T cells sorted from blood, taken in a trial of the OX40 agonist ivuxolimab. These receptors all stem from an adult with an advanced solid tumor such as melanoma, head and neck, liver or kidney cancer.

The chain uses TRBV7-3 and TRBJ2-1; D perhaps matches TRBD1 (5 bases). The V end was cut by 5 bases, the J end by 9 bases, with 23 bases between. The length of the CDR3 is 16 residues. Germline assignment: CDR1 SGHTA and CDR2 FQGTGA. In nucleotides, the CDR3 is TGTGCCAGCAGCCAAAGCCGGGTCATAGGCGACAGTGAGCAGTTCTTC. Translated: CASSQSRVIGDSEQFF.

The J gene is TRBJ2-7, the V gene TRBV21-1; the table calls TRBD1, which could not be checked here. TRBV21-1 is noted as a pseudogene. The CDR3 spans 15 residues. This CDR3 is CASSGRQGGTYEQYF. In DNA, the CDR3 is TGTGCCAGCAGCGGACGTCAGGGGGGTACCTACGAGCAGTACTTC.

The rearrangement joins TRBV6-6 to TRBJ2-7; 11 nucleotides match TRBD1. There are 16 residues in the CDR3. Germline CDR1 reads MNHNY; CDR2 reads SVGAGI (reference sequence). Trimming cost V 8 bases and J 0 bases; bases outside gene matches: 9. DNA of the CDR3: TGTGCCAGCCGTACCACCGGGACAGGGGGCTCCTACGAGCAGTACTTC. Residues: CASRTTGTGGSYEQYF.

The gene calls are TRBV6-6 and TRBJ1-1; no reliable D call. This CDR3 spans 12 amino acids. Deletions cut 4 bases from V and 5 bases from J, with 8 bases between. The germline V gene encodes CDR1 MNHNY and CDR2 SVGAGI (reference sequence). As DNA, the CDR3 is TGTGCCAGCAGTTGGACGGGAACTGAAGCTTTCTTT. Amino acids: CASSWTGTEAFF.

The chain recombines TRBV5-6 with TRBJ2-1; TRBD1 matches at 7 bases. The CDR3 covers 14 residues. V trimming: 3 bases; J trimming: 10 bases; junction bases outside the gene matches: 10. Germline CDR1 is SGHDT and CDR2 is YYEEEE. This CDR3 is CASSSSDRTREQFF. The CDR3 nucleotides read TGTGCCAGCAGCTCATCGGACAGGACCCGCGAGCAGTTCTTC.

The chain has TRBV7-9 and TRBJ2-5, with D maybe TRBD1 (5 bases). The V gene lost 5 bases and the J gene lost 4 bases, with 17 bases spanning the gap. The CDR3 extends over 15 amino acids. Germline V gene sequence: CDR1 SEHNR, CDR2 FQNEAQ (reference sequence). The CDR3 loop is CASSTQGNRRETQYF. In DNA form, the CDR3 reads TGTGCCAGCAGCACCCAGGGCAACAGAAGAGAGACCCAGTACTTC.

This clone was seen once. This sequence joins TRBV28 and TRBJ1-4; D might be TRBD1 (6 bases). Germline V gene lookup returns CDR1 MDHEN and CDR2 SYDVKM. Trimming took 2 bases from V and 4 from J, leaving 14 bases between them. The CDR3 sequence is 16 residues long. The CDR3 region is CASSLQQGWGNEKLFF. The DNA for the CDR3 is TGTGCCAGCAGTTTACAACAGGGATGGGGTAATGAAAAACTGTTTTTT.

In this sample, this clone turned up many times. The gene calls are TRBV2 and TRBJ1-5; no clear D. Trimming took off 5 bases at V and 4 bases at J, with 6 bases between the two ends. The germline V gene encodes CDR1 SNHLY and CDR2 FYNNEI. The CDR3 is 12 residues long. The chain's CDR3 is CASSLGNQPQHF. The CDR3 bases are TGTGCCAGCAGTCTGGGGAATCAGCCCCAGCATTTT. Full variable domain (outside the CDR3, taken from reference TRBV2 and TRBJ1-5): EPEVTQTPSHQVTQMGQEVILRCVPISNHLYFYWYRQILGQKVEFLVSFYNNEISEKSEIFDDQFSVERPDGSNFTLKIRSTKLEDSAMYFCASSLGNQPQHFGDGTRLSIL.